These 26 T cell receptor beta chains share one sample of origin, sequenced in a study of control samples from healthy donors and cancer patients. Repertoires were generated with immunoSEQ multiplex PCR, while TCRdb's copy carries only in-frame clones and drops some. Of 130,000 or so clones in the sample, 80% to 95% were seen once. Sequencing input: blood. The receptor set was obtained from a man between 18 and 35 years old in good health.

The genes are TRBV5-4 and TRBJ2-2, with 12 bases that match TRBD2. The V segment lost 4 bases and the J segment 5 bases; nucleotides outside the gene matches: 6. The CDR3 has 16 residues. Germline V gives CDR1 SGHNT, CDR2 YYREEE (reference sequence). CDR3: CASSQKTSGGTGELFF. DNA of the CDR3: TGTGCCAGCAGCCAAAAGACTAGCGGGGGAACCGGGGAGCTGTTTTTT.

The V and J genes are TRBV28 and TRBJ1-2; D perhaps matches TRBD1 (5 bases). Between the trimmed V and J ends, which lost 2 bases and 10 bases, there was a span of 11 bases. The CDR3 is 12 residues long. Germline V CDR1 and CDR2: MDHEN, SYDVKM. DNA for the CDR3: TGTGCCAGCAGTTTAAGGGGCCCAGACTACACCTTC. Its translation: CASSLRGPDYTF.

This sequence joins TRBV2 and TRBJ2-7; 8 nucleotides line up with TRBD1. There are 13 residues in the CDR3. CDR1 is SNHLY, CDR2 FYNNEI, per germline. Trimming cost V 7 bases and J 5 bases; bases outside gene matches: 7. The CDR3 bases are TGTGCCAGCAACGGACAGGGTCGGAACGAGCAGTACTTC. Translating gives CASNGQGRNEQYF.

This chain links TRBV9 with TRBJ1-2; the D gene is possibly TRBD1 (5 bases). CDR1 and CDR2 (germline): SGDLS, YYNGEE. Trimming shortened V by 1 base and J by 3 bases, and 10 bases separated the two germline ends. CDR3 length: 14 amino acids. CDR3 sequence: CASSVRQNDYGYTF. DNA for the CDR3: TGTGCCAGCAGCGTACGACAGAACGACTATGGCTACACCTTC.

The chain couples TRBV20-1 to TRBJ2-5, with 7 positions matching TRBD2. V lost 3 bases and J lost 5; bases outside the gene matches: 9. The germline V gene has CDR1 DFQATT and CDR2 SNEGSKA (reference sequence). This CDR3 comprises 14 residues. In nucleotides, the CDR3 is TGCAGTGCTAGTCACGGACTAGGTGGGGAGACCCAGTACTTC. It translates to CSASHGLGGETQYF.

On this clone: The sample contains more than one DNA sequence encoding this CDR3. The chain recombines TRBV7-9 with TRBJ2-5; D remains ambiguous. This CDR3 comprises 11 residues. Germline assignment: CDR1 SEHNR and CDR2 FQNEAQ (reference sequence). The germline V and J ends were trimmed by 4 bases and 5 bases, with 5 bases remaining between them. The CDR3 DNA reads as TGTGCCAGCAGCTCGCAGGAGACCCAGTACTTC. Protein: CASSSQETQYF.

This clone was seen once. DNA of the CDR3: TGTGCCCTACGAGGGACAGGGGGTCCCTCCGATGGCTACACCTTC. Residues: CALRGTGGPSDGYTF. This chain uses TRBV6-5 with TRBJ1-2; 11 bases line up with TRBD1. Trimming took 11 bases from V and 6 from J; bases not matched to a gene: 14. CDR3 length: 15 residues. CDR1 and CDR2 (germline): MNHEY, SVGAGI.

The chain has TRBV2 and TRBJ2-1; possible D gene TRBD2, 5 bases. This CDR3 is 10 amino acids long. Germline CDR1 is SNHLY and CDR2 is FYNNEI. Between the trimmed V and J ends, which lost 11 bases and 9 bases, there was a span of 11 bases. CDR3 DNA: TGTGCCGACTTCGCGGGTGAGCAGTTCTTC. Encoded protein: CADFAGEQFF.

This clone was counted many times. J is TRBJ2-1 and V is TRBV4-2; TRBD2 matches at 8 bases. The V segment lost 2 bases and the J segment 4 bases; nucleotides outside the gene matches: 4. Germline V CDR1 and CDR2: LGHNA, YNFKEQ. The CDR3 is 15 amino acids. In DNA, the CDR3 is TGTGCCAGCAGCCAAACTAGCGGCGAGTACAATGAGCAGTTCTTC. Translating it yields CASSQTSGEYNEQFF.

This chain connects TRBV28 to TRBJ1-3; tentatively, D is TRBD1 (5 bases). The CDR3 spans 14 residues. V shed 6 bases and J shed 3 bases, with 12 bases lying between them. Germline V gives CDR1 MDHEN, CDR2 SYDVKM. The CDR3, as DNA: TGTGCCAGCAGCAGCGAGGGGCTTGGAAACACCATATATTTT. The encoded protein is CASSSEGLGNTIYF.

The chain couples TRBV25-1 to TRBJ2-3; no firm D call. This CDR3 is 14 amino acids long. From germline, CDR1 is MGHDK and CDR2 SYGVNS. Trimming took 0 bases from V and 6 from J, leaving 10 bases between them. The CDR3 spells CASSEYSFGDTQYF. In nucleotides, the CDR3 is TGTGCCAGCAGTGAATATAGTTTCGGGGATACGCAGTATTTT.

This chain's CDR3 is CASSLDTYNEQFF. The DNA of the CDR3 is TGCGCCAGCAGCTTGGATACCTACAATGAGCAGTTCTTC. This rearrangement joins TRBV5-1 to TRBJ2-1; D is unresolved. This CDR3 contains 13 residues. Trimming shortened V by 0 bases and J by 2 bases, and 3 bases separated the two germline ends. CDR1 and CDR2 (germline): SGHRS, YFSETQ.

The rearrangement joins TRBV7-9 to TRBJ2-3, with 11 bases lining up with TRBD2. V shed 5 bases and J 1 base; nucleotides not matched to a gene: 5. The CDR3 consists of 16 residues. Germline loops: CDR1 SEHNR, CDR2 FQNEAQ (reference sequence). In nucleotides, the CDR3 is TGTGCCAGCAGCCCACCGGGACTAGCGGGCACAGATACGCAGTATTTT. It yields the protein CASSPPGLAGTDTQYF.

The J gene is TRBJ1-5, the V gene TRBV6-6, with 9 bases matching TRBD1. Germline values: CDR1 MNHNY, CDR2 SVGAGI (reference sequence). With V trimmed by 2 bases and J by 8 bases, 4 bases remained unmatched. This CDR3 region has 14 residues. CDR3 bases: TGTGCCAGCAGTTACGCGGACAGGGGAGAGCCCCAGCATTTT. Translation: CASSYADRGEPQHF.

This chain joins TRBV6-5 and TRBJ1-5, with D possibly being TRBD1 (5 bases). The CDR3 consists of 13 residues. Between the trimmed V and J ends, which lost 10 bases and 4 bases, there was a span of 14 bases. The germline V gene encodes CDR1 MNHEY and CDR2 SVGAGI. CDR3 sequence reads: CATRSGGNQPQHF. The CDR3, as DNA: TGTGCCACCAGGTCCGGGGGAAATCAGCCCCAGCATTTT.

This chain links TRBV10-3 with TRBJ2-3; possibly TRBD1 for D (6 bases). CDR1 and CDR2 from the germline V gene are ENHRY and SYGVKD. The CDR3 spans 15 residues. Deletions cut 2 bases from V and 1 base from J, with 10 bases between. The CDR3 nucleotides read TGTGCCATCAGTGAGCGGGCAGGGGGCACAGATACGCAGTATTTT. Its protein is CAISERAGGTDTQYF.

The CDR3 DNA reads as TGTGCCAGCAGCCCTCAGATTAGCGGGGCAAACGAGCAGTACTTC. This codes for CASSPQISGANEQYF. The genes are TRBV6-6 and TRBJ2-7, with TRBD2 identical over 8 bases. The CDR3 has 15 amino acids. The V gene end was trimmed by 6 bases and the J gene end by 5 bases; junction bases not matched to a gene: 12. Germline lookup yields CDR1 MNHNY and CDR2 SVGAGI (reference sequence).

V gene TRBV30 combines with J gene TRBJ2-5; the match to TRBD1 covers 7 bases. The CDR3 loop spans 15 amino acids. V was pared by 0 bases and J by 5 bases, with 9 bases of the junction left unmatched. Germline V gene data show CDR1 as GTSNPN and CDR2 as SVGIG (reference sequence). The CDR3: CAWSVLRGLAETQYF. CDR3 in DNA: TGTGCCTGGAGTGTACTGAGGGGGCTGGCGGAGACCCAGTACTTC.

The rearrangement joins TRBV5-6 to TRBJ2-4; D may correspond to TRBD1 or TRBD2 (6 bases each). Per the germline V gene, CDR1 is SGHDT and CDR2 is YYEEEE. CDR3 length: 17 residues. Trimming shortened V by 0 bases and J by 3 bases, and 16 bases separated the two germline ends. The DNA for the CDR3 is TGTGCCAGCAGCTTGGATAGGGGGGCCTTAATCAAAAACATTCAGTACTTC. Its translation is CASSLDRGALIKNIQYF.

This rearrangement joins TRBV18 to TRBJ1-4; D is ambiguous. CDR3 length: 12 residues. The germline V gene has CDR1 KGHSH and CDR2 LQKENI. The V and J ends lost 4 bases and 8 bases respectively, with 8 bases between them. CDR3: CASSLPGEKLFF. The CDR3 DNA reads TGTGCCAGCTCACTGCCCGGCGAAAAACTGTTTTTT.

This sequence joins TRBV12-3 or TRBV12-4 and TRBJ2-3, with TRBD2 matching 11 bases. Unmatched junction bases numbered 7, after V lost 10 bases and J lost 7 bases. The CDR3 totals 13 residues. DNA of the CDR3: TGTGCCACAAGACTAGCGGGGAGTTATACGCAGTATTTT. Translating gives CATRLAGSYTQYF.

This rearrangement joins TRBV24-1 to TRBJ2-3; D gene unclear. Trimming stripped 4 bases from V and 2 bases from J, with 3 bases between. Germline V gives CDR1 KGHDR, CDR2 SFDVKD. The CDR3 extends over 12 amino acids. In DNA form, the CDR3 reads TGTGCCACCAGTGACTACACAGATACGCAGTATTTT. This codes for CATSDYTDTQYF.

The chain carries TRBV18 and TRBJ2-3, with 13 bases matching TRBD2. Germline CDR1 KGHSH, CDR2 LQKENI. The junction had 5 bases not matched to a gene; V was cut back by 6 bases and J by 5 bases. The CDR3 is 15 amino acids. The CDR3, as DNA: TGTGCCAGCTCGTGGACTAGCGGGGGTGGAGATACGCAGTATTTT. Its protein product is CASSWTSGGGDTQYF.

The CDR3, as DNA: TGTGCCAGCAGTTTAATGAATTCACCCCTCCACTTT. It encodes CASSLMNSPLHF. The V and J genes are TRBV12-3 or TRBV12-4 and TRBJ1-6; D is uncertain. The CDR3 spans 12 residues. V shed 2 bases and J shed 7 bases, with 3 bases lying between them.

The chain joins TRBV30 to TRBJ2-7; D is possibly TRBD1 (6 bases). The V gene lost 0 bases and the J gene lost 2 bases, with 8 bases spanning the gap. Germline-derived CDR1 and CDR2 are GTSNPN and SVGIG (reference sequence). The CDR3 consists of 13 residues. The CDR3 DNA is TGTGCCTGGAGTGTAAACAGGGCCTACGAGCAGTACTTC. Its protein product is CAWSVNRAYEQYF.

The rearrangement joins TRBV29-1 to TRBJ2-3; TRBD2 agrees at 11 bases. Germline values: CDR1 SQVTM, CDR2 ANQGSEA. The CDR3 has 16 residues. V lost 6 bases and J lost 6; bases outside the gene matches: 14. The CDR3 sequence is CSVLTPTSGVPDTQYF. The CDR3 DNA sequence: TGCAGCGTCCTTACCCCGACTAGCGGGGTCCCCGATACGCAGTATTTT.